A single T cell receptor beta chain is shown here with its context. These data are taken from a study of blood T cell repertoires in COVID-19. Assay: immunoSEQ multiplex PCR; the TCRdb copy retains only in-frame clones and omits some. The table includes roughly 150,000 clones, around 87% detected once. The CDR3 has 16 residues. The V end was cut by 1 base, the J end by 7 bases, with 14 bases between. Germline V CDR1 and CDR2: SGHVS, FQNEAQ. Sequencing was performed on peripheral blood. V is TRBV7-8 and J is TRBJ1-6; tentatively, D is TRBD1 (5 bases). This TCR was sampled from a man older than 75 with acute or convalescent COVID-19. For the CDR3, the DNA is TGTGCCAGCAGCTTAGGCGGGACGGGGGGGAATTCACCCCTCCACTTT. Translation: CASSLGGTGGNSPLHF.